Listed below are T cell receptor beta chains from one sample, sequenced in a study of T cells in Graves' hyperthyroidism and ophthalmopathy. TCRdb passed the multiplex PCR reads through MiXCR, listing each CDR3 protein once. The data hold around 300,000 distinct CDR3 sequences, with approximately 15% observed a single time. The sample taken for sequencing was blood. The receptors were gathered from a woman aged 25 to 39 with Graves' hyperthyroidism. Both conserved end residues are part of each CDR3. The D gene is left open where the match is weak. A row's size may be missing; if present it is once, few, many or a size class.

size: -; D: TRBD1; length: 15; V: TRBV29-1; J: TRBJ2-7; CDR3: CSVEAPGQLYYEQYF; DNA: TGCAGCGTTGAAGCCCCGGGACAGCTCTACTACGAGCAGTACTTC
size: -; D: -; length: 15; V: TRBV7-2; J: TRBJ2-3; CDR3: CASSFNRQGTDTQYF; DNA: TGTGCCAGCAGCTTTAATCGACAGGGCACAGATACGCAGTATTTT
size: -; D: -; length: 15; V: TRBV11-2; J: TRBJ1-6; CDR3: CASNDPGEYNSPLHF; DNA: TGTGCCAGCAACGACCCTGGGGAGTATAATTCACCCCTCCACTTT
size: many; D: -; length: 15; V: TRBV12-3/TRBV12-4; J: TRBJ1-5; CDR3: CASSLQDTSNQPQHF; DNA: TGTGCCAGCAGTTTACAGGACACAAGCAATCAGCCCCAGCATTTT
size: many; D: -; length: 13; V: TRBV12-3/TRBV12-4; J: TRBJ2-7; CDR3: CASSLSPTYEQYF; DNA: TGTGCCAGCAGTTTAAGTCCGACCTACGAGCAGTACTTC
size: few; D: TRBD1; length: 15; V: TRBV28; J: TRBJ1-2; CDR3: CASSDPGQGNYGYTF; DNA: TGTGCCAGCAGTGACCCGGGACAGGGTAACTATGGCTACACCTTC
size: -; D: TRBD2; length: 14; V: TRBV27; J: TRBJ2-1; CDR3: CASSGPSGYNEQFF; DNA: TGTGCCAGCAGTGGGCCTAGCGGTTACAATGAGCAGTTCTTC
size: many; D: TRBD2; length: 15; V: TRBV25-1; J: TRBJ2-3; CDR3: CASSESSGRGEMQYF; DNA: TGTGCCAGCAGTGAATCTAGCGGGAGAGGAGAGATGCAGTATTTT
size: few; D: TRBD1; length: 13; V: TRBV27; J: TRBJ1-6; CDR3: CASSFTGDTPLHF; DNA: TGTGCCAGCAGTTTTACAGGGGACACACCCCTCCACTTT
size: few; D: TRBD2; length: 16; V: TRBV28; J: TRBJ2-3; CDR3: CASTVGGGRATDAQYF; DNA: TGTGCCAGCACCGTTGGGGGCGGGAGGGCGACAGATGCGCAGTATTTT
size: few; D: -; length: 14; V: TRBV10-2; J: TRBJ2-7; CDR3: CASSDRDGNYEQYF; DNA: TGCGCCAGCTCCGACCGAGACGGAAACTACGAGCAGTACTTC
size: -; D: -; length: 16; V: TRBV7-2; J: TRBJ2-1; CDR3: CASSLVGHLSYNEQFF; DNA: TGTGCCAGCAGCTTGGTTGGCCACCTCTCCTACAATGAGCAGTTCTTC
size: -; D: -; length: 16; V: TRBV4-2; J: TRBJ2-3; CDR3: CASNQVQGLSSDTQYF; DNA: TGTGCCAGCAACCAAGTCCAAGGACTATCGTCCGATACGCAGTATTTT
size: -; D: -; length: 15; V: TRBV7-9; J: TRBJ2-7; CDR3: CASSFYRGDIYEQYF; DNA: TGTGCCAGCAGCTTCTACCGGGGGGACATATACGAGCAGTACTTC
size: few; D: -; length: 13; V: TRBV3-1; J: TRBJ2-1; CDR3: CASSPLRGVEQFF; DNA: TGTGCCAGCAGCCCCCTACGTGGAGTAGAGCAGTTCTTC
size: once; D: -; length: 15; V: TRBV9; J: TRBJ2-2; CDR3: CASSPPTGDTGELFF; DNA: TGTGCCAGCAGCCCCCCCACTGGGGACACCGGGGAGCTGTTTTTT
size: many; D: TRBD2; length: 16; V: TRBV19; J: TRBJ2-1; CDR3: CASTPTSGSSYNEQFF; DNA: TGTGCCAGTACCCCGACTAGCGGGAGCTCCTACAATGAGCAGTTCTTC
size: -; D: -; length: 14; V: TRBV20-1; J: TRBJ1-3; CDR3: CSASGGGSGNTIYF; DNA: TGCAGTGCTAGCGGAGGGGGGTCTGGAAACACCATATATTTT
size: many; D: -; length: 14; V: TRBV30; J: TRBJ1-3; CDR3: CAWSEGGSGNTIYF; DNA: TGTGCCTGGAGTGAGGGCGGCTCTGGAAACACCATATATTTT
size: many; D: TRBD2; length: 15; V: TRBV20-1; J: TRBJ2-2; CDR3: CSARRGLAGVGELFF; DNA: TGCAGTGCTAGACGAGGACTAGCAGGAGTGGGGGAGCTGTTTTTT
size: many; D: -; length: 15; V: TRBV28; J: TRBJ2-2; CDR3: CASKRDRRTGGELFF; DNA: TGTGCCAGCAAAAGGGACCGGAGGACCGGCGGGGAGCTGTTTTTT
size: few; D: -; length: 13; V: TRBV7-3; J: TRBJ2-7; CDR3: CASSQEPRGEQYF; DNA: TGTGCCAGCAGCCAAGAACCCCGGGGGGAGCAGTACTTC